A few counts support the clone carrying this TCR beta chain. Its specificity is unknown. These data come from a study of tumor and adjacent non-tumor tissue in lung cancer. TCRbeta libraries were built with three rounds of nested PCR, modified from ARM-PCR. Using its own MiXCR run on the multiplex PCR reads, TCRdb lists one record per CDR3 protein. The sample has roughly 150,000 distinct CDR3 sequences, around 61% seen once. RNA was extracted from bulk tissue without any cell sorting. Between August and November 2014, newly diagnosed, chemotherapy-naive lung cancer patients underwent thoracic surgery in China. Germline CDR1 and CDR2: SGHAT and FQDESV (reference sequence). The J segment lost 6 bases and the V segment lost 10 bases, leaving 7 bases of the junction unmatched. This CDR3 has 12 residues. Study-wide findings and caveats: In normal lung, the top 100 clones were significantly more dominant than in tumor. Significantly higher TCR diversity was found in tumor than normal lung. Higher tumor TCR diversity was associated with shorter survival.

The TCR originated in a man aged 60 to 69 with small cell lung cancer. V gene TRBV11-1 combines with J gene TRBJ2-7; 9 bases match TRBD1. Sequenced: lung tumor tissue. The CDR3 sequence: CANSGQGREQYF. The CDR3 nucleotides are TGTGCCAATAGTGGACAGGGGCGCGAGCAGTACTTC.